The next 32 T cell receptor beta chains were all read from a single sample in a study of patients and donors after allogeneic stem cell transplantation. TCRdb reanalysed the RT-PCR reads using MiXCR and keeps one entry per CDR3 protein. The table shows roughly 8,400 distinct CDR3 sequences, with about 4% occurring only once. The sample consisted of blood, either unsorted or a sorted T cell fraction (not recorded which). The receptors derive from a human donor who was either an allogeneic HSCT recipient or a stem cell or donor lymphocyte infusion donor (not recorded which). It is not recorded whose cells these are; they may come from a transplant donor.

This clonotype was recorded many times. V gene TRBV11-3 combines with J gene TRBJ2-1, with 7 bases that match TRBD1. The V segment lost 1 base and the J segment 6 bases; nucleotides outside the gene matches: 0. CDR1 is SGHNT, CDR2 YENEEA, per germline. CDR3 length: 13 residues. CDR3: CASSLAGGNEQFF. The CDR3 DNA sequence: TGTGCCAGCAGCTTAGCAGGGGGCAATGAGCAGTTCTTC.

Within the sample, this clonotype is medium-sized. The CDR3 region is CASSVRTGAGELFF. CDR3 nucleotides: TGTGCCAGCAGCGTCAGGACAGGAGCCGGGGAGCTGTTTTTT. The chain recombines TRBV9 with TRBJ2-2, with 7 bases that match TRBD1. The V gene's germline CDR1 is SGDLS and CDR2 YYNGEE. This CDR3 is 14 amino acids long. Unmatched junction bases numbered 4, after V lost 2 bases and J lost 6 bases.

This clonotype was seen more than once but under ten times. The V gene is TRBV7-3, the J gene TRBJ2-3; TRBD2 matches 7 bases. Trimming took 5 bases from V and 1 from J; bases not matched to a gene: 6. The V gene's germline CDR1 is SGHTA and CDR2 FQGTGA. The CDR3 is made up of 15 amino acids. CDR3 protein: CASSRLASRTDTQYF. The DNA of the CDR3 is TGTGCCAGCAGCCGACTAGCCTCCCGCACAGATACGCAGTATTTT.

This clonotype was observed many times. The chain has TRBV21-1 and TRBJ1-5; the table's TRBD1 call for D was not verified on the DNA. TRBV21-1 is deemed a pseudogene. The CDR3 has 16 amino acids. CDR3 sequence: CASSTEDRGSNQPQHF. CDR3 in DNA: TGTGCCAGCAGCACTGAGGACAGGGGCAGCAATCAGCCCCAGCATTTT.

In its sample, this clonotype was seen many times. This chain uses TRBV7-9 with TRBJ2-7; a weak D match, TRBD2 (5 bases). V was trimmed by 5 bases and J by 4 bases, leaving 9 bases between them. Germline V gene data show CDR1 as SEHNR and CDR2 as FQNEAQ (reference sequence). The CDR3 extends over 12 amino acids. The CDR3 region has the DNA TGTGCCAGCAGCCCCCCGGGGTACGAGCAGTACTTC. Its protein is CASSPPGYEQYF.

The CDR3 loop reads CSGRGLESTDTQYF. The CDR3 DNA follows: TGCAGTGGTAGGGGCCTAGAGAGCACAGATACGCAGTATTTT. The gene calls are TRBV20-1 and TRBJ2-3, with D possibly matching TRBD1 (5 bases). Trimming pared 7 bases from V and 0 bases from J, leaving 14 bases between. This CDR3 comprises 14 residues. Germline V gene lookup returns CDR1 DFQATT and CDR2 SNEGSKA (reference sequence).

In its sample, this clonotype ranks as medium-sized. The chain links TRBV29-1 to TRBJ1-1; D unclear. The germline V gene encodes CDR1 SQVTM and CDR2 ANQGSEA. This CDR3 has 13 amino acids. Trimming stripped 6 bases from V and 0 bases from J, with 11 bases between. This chain's CDR3 is CSVAQRMNTEAFF. Here the CDR3 DNA reads TGCAGCGTGGCACAGAGAATGAACACTGAAGCTTTCTTT.

At least ten counts were recorded for this clonotype. The CDR3: CASSLDGVGELFF. CDR3 nucleotides: TGTGCCAGCAGTTTAGACGGGGTAGGGGAGCTGTTTTTT. The rearrangement joins TRBV12-3 or TRBV12-4 to TRBJ2-2; the D gene is possibly TRBD2 (5 bases). The ends were cut back, 1 base at V and 8 bases at J, with 8 bases in the middle. There are 13 residues in the CDR3.

This clonotype occurred many times. The rearrangement links TRBV7-9 to TRBJ1-5; D unresolved. The CDR3 extends over 14 amino acids. V lost 5 bases to trimming and J lost 0 bases, with 8 bases between them. The germline CDR1 and CDR2 sequences are SEHNR and FQNEAQ (reference sequence). The CDR3 loop reads CASSTTYSNQPQHF. CDR3 in DNA: TGTGCCAGCAGCACAACGTATAGCAATCAGCCCCAGCATTTT.

By share, this clonotype ranks as medium-sized. The gene calls are TRBV7-3 and TRBJ2-3; 7 bases line up with TRBD2. The CDR3 runs to 15 residues. From germline, CDR1 is SGHTA and CDR2 FQGTGA. Trimming cost V 3 bases and J 4 bases; bases outside gene matches: 7. CDR3 sequence reads: CASSFLGGTADTQYF. The CDR3 bases are TGTGCCAGCAGCTTTTTGGGGGGGACCGCAGATACGCAGTATTTT.

This clonotype ranks as medium-sized. The gene calls are TRBV7-3 and TRBJ2-3; the match to TRBD2 covers 8 bases. This CDR3 has 16 residues. Trimming took 5 bases from V and 1 from J; bases not matched to a gene: 8. Germline V gene data show CDR1 as SGHTA and CDR2 as FQGTGA. In DNA, the CDR3 is TGTGCCAGCAGCCCCAGCGGGGGAGCGGGCACAGATACGCAGTATTTT. Its protein is CASSPSGGAGTDTQYF.

In its sample, this clonotype ranks as medium-sized. This chain joins TRBV28 and TRBJ1-1; no reliable D call. Germline CDR1 is MDHEN and CDR2 is SYDVKM. Trimming left V 3 bases short and J 1 base short, with 6 bases between. The CDR3 covers 13 residues. The CDR3 sequence: CASSFYPNTEAFF. In DNA, the CDR3 is TGTGCCAGCAGTTTTTACCCGAACACTGAAGCTTTCTTT. Based on the CDR3 plus reference TRBV28 and TRBJ1-1, the full variable domain is DVKVTQSSRYLVKRTGEKVFLECVQDMDHENMFWYRQDPGLGLRLIYFSYDVKMKEKGDIPEGYSVSREKKERFSLILESASTNQTSMYLCASSFYPNTEAFFGQGTRLTVV.

By its share, this clonotype is medium-sized. The V gene is TRBV28, the J gene TRBJ1-6, with unresolved D. The CDR3 sequence is 13 residues long. V dropped 2 bases and J dropped 12 bases, with 11 bases sitting between them. CDR1 and CDR2 from the germline V gene are MDHEN and SYDVKM. Here the CDR3 reads CASSLSRVEPLHF. In DNA, the CDR3 is TGTGCCAGCAGTTTAAGCCGCGTCGAACCCCTCCACTTT.

This clonotype was counted at least ten times. The CDR3: CASSSDNQETQYF. The CDR3 DNA sequence: TGCGCCAGCAGCTCGGACAACCAAGAGACCCAGTACTTC. This sequence joins TRBV5-1 and TRBJ2-5; a weak D match, TRBD1 (5 bases). The CDR3 consists of 13 residues. Trimming took 3 bases from V and 0 from J, leaving 6 bases between them. Germline assignment: CDR1 SGHRS and CDR2 YFSETQ. The full variable domain, with the rest looked up from reference TRBV5-1 and TRBJ2-5, is KAGVTQTPRYLIKTRGQQVTLSCSPISGHRSVSWYQQTPGQGLQFLFEYFSETQRNKGNFPGRFSGRQFSNSRSEMNVSTLELGDSALYLCASSSDNQETQYFGPGTRLLVL.

This clonotype was counted ten times or more. The chain employs TRBV15 and TRBJ2-5; 9 bases map to TRBD1. The junction had 7 bases not matched to a gene; V was cut back by 6 bases and J by 2 bases. From germline, CDR1 is LNHNV and CDR2 YYDKDF (reference sequence). CDR3 length: 15 residues. CDR3 sequence: CATRRDRAHQETQYF. CDR3 nucleotide sequence: TGTGCCACCAGAAGGGACAGGGCGCATCAAGAGACCCAGTACTTC.

This clonotype was observed at least ten times. The chain has TRBV20-1 and TRBJ1-2; 10 nucleotides align to TRBD1. Trimming at V came to 5 bases and at J to 7 bases, leaving 4 bases not matched to a gene. Per germline, CDR1 DFQATT and CDR2 SNEGSKA (reference sequence). This CDR3 has 12 residues. The chain's CDR3 is CSADRGHFGYTF. The CDR3 DNA reads as TGCAGTGCTGACAGGGGGCATTTTGGCTACACCTTC.

This clonotype was observed at least ten times. CDR3 in amino acids: CASSLEDRGQGELFF. The DNA for the CDR3 is TGTGCCAGCAGTCTTGAGGACAGGGGACAAGGGGAGCTGTTTTTT. J is TRBJ2-2 and V is TRBV11-3; TRBD1 agrees at 9 bases. CDR3 length: 15 residues. V lost 6 bases to trimming and J lost 8 bases; unmatched junction nucleotides: 10. Germline-derived CDR1 and CDR2 are SGHNT and YENEEA.

The chain joins TRBV11-1 to TRBJ2-7, with unresolved D. The CDR3 has 12 amino acids. Trimming shortened V by 6 bases and J by 4 bases, and 10 bases separated the two germline ends. In germline, CDR1 is SGHAT, CDR2 FQDESV (reference sequence). The CDR3 reads CASSHLVYEQYF. Here the CDR3 DNA reads TGTGCCAGCAGTCACCTAGTATACGAGCAGTACTTC. The entire variable domain, with the rest obtained from reference TRBV11-1 and TRBJ2-7, is as follows: EAEVAQSPRYKITEKSQAVAFWCDPISGHATLYWYRQILGQGPELLVQFQDESVVDDSQLPKDRFSAERLKGVDSTLKIQPAELGDSAMYLCASSHLVYEQYFGPGTRLTVT.

This clonotype was observed at least ten times. The chain employs TRBV7-2 and TRBJ2-3; D gene uncertain. Germline CDR1 is SGHTA and CDR2 is FQGNSA. The CDR3 length is 15 residues. Between the trimmed V and J ends, which lost 6 bases and 8 bases, there was a span of 21 bases. The CDR3 nucleotides are TGTGCCAGCAGGCAAAGCCTCCTCCTCCCGGTTACGCAGTATTTT. Encoded protein: CASRQSLLLPVTQYF.

This clonotype was picked up many times. The rearrangement uses TRBV12-3 or TRBV12-4 and TRBJ2-1; 11 positions agree with TRBD2. The CDR3 loop spans 18 amino acids. Losses at the gene ends were 3 bases for V and 9 bases for J; bases not matched to a gene: 16. The CDR3 nucleotides are TGTGCCAGCAGTTTCAAGGGGATCACTAGCGGGAGTATTAGTGAGCAGTTCTTC. Amino acid sequence: CASSFKGITSGSISEQFF.

In this sample, this clonotype turned up many times. The chain uses TRBV7-9 and TRBJ1-2, with 8 bases matching TRBD1. Trimming removed 7 bases from V and 7 bases from J; junction bases left unmatched: 11. The CDR3 runs 14 residues. The germline V gene encodes CDR1 SEHNR and CDR2 FQNEAQ (reference sequence). The CDR3 nucleotides read TGTGCCAGCACCCTCGGACAGGGTTCGAGTGGCTACACCTTC. The encoded protein is CASTLGQGSSGYTF.

The CDR3 loop is CSARLGRGNTEAFF. In DNA, the CDR3 is TGCAGTGCTAGACTGGGGCGCGGGAACACTGAAGCTTTCTTT. The genes are TRBV20-1 and TRBJ1-1; perhaps TRBD1 as D (5 bases). This CDR3 comprises 14 residues. The germline V gene encodes CDR1 DFQATT and CDR2 SNEGSKA (reference sequence). Trimming pared 2 bases from V and 1 base from J, leaving 11 bases between.

The rearrangement links TRBV11-3 to TRBJ2-1; TRBD1 aligns across 9 bases. This CDR3 is 13 amino acids long. V gave up 5 bases and J gave up 9 bases; unmatched junction bases: 5. Germline V CDR1 and CDR2: SGHNT, YENEEA. CDR3 coding DNA: TGTGCCAGCAGCGTACAGGGGGCAGGTGAGCAGTTCTTC. Protein: CASSVQGAGEQFF.

The table lists this clonotype with many counts. The chain has TRBV24-1 and TRBJ2-3; D is unresolved. Trimming cost V 3 bases and J 3 bases, with 3 bases left between them. Germline values: CDR1 KGHDR, CDR2 SFDVKD. The CDR3 totals 12 residues. The CDR3 region has the DNA TGTGCCACCAGTGATATTACAGATACGCAGTATTTT. It yields the protein CATSDITDTQYF.

This clonotype is labeled medium-sized. The chain links TRBV6-2 or TRBV6-3 to TRBJ2-3, with D possibly TRBD2 on 5 matching bases. CDR3 length equals 14 residues. Germline values: CDR1 MNHEY, CDR2 SVGEGT. The V and J ends lost 6 bases and 3 bases respectively, with 13 bases between them. The CDR3 spells CASRQPRGTDTQYF. The DNA for the CDR3 is TGTGCCAGCAGACAGCCCCGAGGGACAGATACGCAGTATTTT.

There are many counts of this clonotype. The genes are TRBV12-3 or TRBV12-4 and TRBJ2-7; possible D gene TRBD1, 5 bases. The V gene lost 5 bases and the J gene lost 5 bases, with 7 bases spanning the gap. The CDR3 has 11 residues. The CDR3 nucleotides read TGTGCCAGCAGTAGGGGTCACGAGCAGTACTTC. Translation: CASSRGHEQYF.

This clonotype counts as medium-sized. The CDR3 region has the DNA TGTGCCAGCAGTTTCCGGGCGGGAACCACAGATACGCAGTATTTT. Protein sequence: CASSFRAGTTDTQYF. The chain joins TRBV12-3 or TRBV12-4 to TRBJ2-3, with a weak D call TRBD2 (6 bases). V dropped 3 bases and J dropped 2 bases, with 12 bases sitting between them. This CDR3 region has 15 residues.

By its share, this clonotype is medium-sized. This rearrangement joins TRBV10-3 to TRBJ1-1; 8 bases are a match to TRBD1. CDR1 ENHRY and CDR2 SYGVKD come from the germline V gene. The CDR3 is made up of 16 amino acids. The V gene end was trimmed by 3 bases and the J gene end by 2 bases; junction bases not matched to a gene: 8. Here the CDR3 DNA reads TGTGCCATCAGTGACTTCACAGGGGGAGTTAACACTGAAGCTTTCTTT. This codes for CAISDFTGGVNTEAFF.

This clonotype was detected many times. The chain recombines TRBV5-4 with TRBJ2-7, with 10 bases that match TRBD2. This CDR3 is built from 16 residues. The trim removed 5 bases at V and 1 base at J, leaving 9 bases unmatched. Looked up from germline, CDR1 is SGHNT and CDR2 is YYREEE (reference sequence). CDR3 region: CASSPRRAGGSYEQYF. Written as DNA, the CDR3 is TGTGCCAGCAGTCCGAGGAGAGCGGGAGGGTCCTACGAGCAGTACTTC.

This clonotype came up many times. This sequence joins TRBV4-2 and TRBJ2-5; D uncertain. Trimming pared 1 base from V and 5 bases from J, leaving 11 bases between. Germline V gene data show CDR1 as LGHNA and CDR2 as YNFKEQ. The CDR3 contains 14 residues. CDR3 DNA sequence: TGTGCCAGCAGCCAAGCAGGTTTTGCGGAGACCCAGTACTTC. Its protein is CASSQAGFAETQYF.

This clonotype came up many times. This chain uses TRBV3-1 with TRBJ2-6; D call uncertain. V dropped 4 bases and J dropped 0 bases, with 4 bases sitting between them. CDR1 and CDR2 from the germline V gene are LGHDT and YNNKEL (reference sequence). The CDR3 length is 14 residues. CDR3 protein: CASSLASGANVLTF. The CDR3 DNA reads as TGTGCCAGCAGCCTGGCCTCTGGGGCCAACGTCCTGACTTTC. Variable domain in full (rest from reference TRBV3-1 and TRBJ2-6): DTAVSQTPKYLVTQMGNDKSIKCEQNLGHDTMYWYKQDSKKFLKIMFSYNNKELIINETVPNRFSPKSPDKAHLNLHINSLELGDSAVYFCASSLASGANVLTFGAGSRLTVL.

This clonotype was recorded at least ten times. The rearrangement joins TRBV24-1 to TRBJ2-7; 9 bases agree with TRBD1. The V gene's germline CDR1 is KGHDR and CDR2 SFDVKD. V was pared by 3 bases and J by 3 bases, with 5 bases of the junction left unmatched. The CDR3 consists of 15 residues. CDR3 in DNA: TGTGCCACCAGTGATCCCAGGACAGGGGACTACGAGCAGTACTTC. Translating gives CATSDPRTGDYEQYF.